These 7 T cell receptor beta chains originate from one sample sequenced in a study of T-cell reconstitution after alpha-beta-depleted transplantation in children. During its preparation, the TCRbeta library received unique molecular identifiers. Each CDR3 protein is one row after TCRdb ran MiXCR on the PCR reads. The sample records approximately 1,000,000 distinct CDR3 sequences, about 29% being singletons. The material sequenced was PBMCs, mostly from graft donor cells, taken 360 days after TCRalphabeta/CD19-depleted stem cell transplant. The receptors were gathered from a boy in the first two years of life who had a stem cell transplant for SCID, so the T cells may come from the graft donor.

The chain carries TRBV14 and TRBJ1-1; D is perhaps TRBD1 (6 bases). CDR1 and CDR2 from the germline V gene are SGHDN and FVKESK. There are 16 residues in the CDR3. V lost 2 bases and J 0 bases, leaving 13 bases between the germline ends. CDR3 in amino acids: CASSQNVGTLNTEAFF. In nucleotides, the CDR3 is TGTGCCAGCAGCCAAAACGTAGGGACACTGAACACTGAAGCTTTCTTT.

Worth noting for this clonotype: The junction differs from germline at one of its ends, possibly a read error. The rearrangement uses TRBV4-1 and TRBJ2-1, with D perhaps given as TRBD1 or TRBD2 (5 bases each). Germline CDR1 and CDR2: MGHRA and YSYEKL. This CDR3 region has 13 residues. The CDR3 DNA is TGCGCCAGCAGCCAAGAAAGGGACCCCGGGACGGTCTTC. It translates to CASSQERDPGTVF.

This clonotype turned up a few times. This chain joins TRBV5-6 and TRBJ2-7; TRBD2 matches 7 bases. The CDR3 consists of 15 residues. Losses at the gene ends were 4 bases for V and 4 bases for J; bases not matched to a gene: 11. Germline V gene sequence: CDR1 SGHDT, CDR2 YYEEEE. This CDR3 is CASSEKGLSSYEQYF. For the CDR3, the DNA is TGTGCCAGCAGCGAGAAGGGACTATCGTCTTACGAGCAGTACTTC.

The genes are TRBV5-1 and TRBJ2-3; the match to TRBD1 covers 8 bases. The length of the CDR3 is 15 residues. The V gene end was trimmed by 1 base and the J gene end by 4 bases; junction bases not matched to a gene: 5. Germline CDR1 SGHRS, CDR2 YFSETQ. The CDR3 coding sequence is TGCGCCAGCAGCTTGTTTTGGACAGGGTCAGATACGCAGTATTTT. Amino acid sequence: CASSLFWTGSDTQYF.

This chain uses TRBV7-9 with TRBJ2-1; TRBD1 agrees at 10 bases. The CDR3 has 15 amino acids. Germline loops: CDR1 SEHNR, CDR2 FQNEAQ (reference sequence). V shed 5 bases and J 7 bases; nucleotides not matched to a gene: 8. This CDR3 reads CASSQSGTGANEQFF. In DNA, the CDR3 is TGTGCCAGCAGCCAATCCGGGACAGGGGCTAATGAGCAGTTCTTC.

The sample holds a few counts of this clonotype. This chain uses TRBV5-5 with TRBJ2-2; either TRBD1 or TRBD2 may supply D (6 bases each). This CDR3 contains 16 residues. V dropped 4 bases and J dropped 5 bases, with 18 bases sitting between them. Per the germline V gene, CDR1 is SGHKS and CDR2 is YYEKEE (reference sequence). CDR3 residues: CASSRGDQGRTGELFF. CDR3 bases: TGTGCCAGCAGCAGGGGGGACCAGGGACGTACCGGGGAGCTGTTTTTT. Complete variable domain (other parts from reference TRBV5-5 and TRBJ2-2): DAGVTQSPTHLIKTRGQQVTLRCSPISGHKSVSWYQQVLGQGPQFIFQYYEKEERGRGNFPDRFSARQFPNYSSELNVNALLLGDSALYLCASSRGDQGRTGELFFGEGSRLTVL.

This clonotype was detected ten times or more. The genes are TRBV20-1 and TRBJ2-3; D perhaps matches TRBD1 (5 bases). Trimming pared 2 bases from V and 3 bases from J, leaving 12 bases between. The germline V gene encodes CDR1 DFQATT and CDR2 SNEGSKA (reference sequence). The CDR3 is made up of 14 amino acids. CDR3 bases: TGCAGTGCTAGAATAAGGGGTAGTACAGATACGCAGTATTTT. Translated: CSARIRGSTDTQYF.